The next 22 T cell receptor beta chains were all read from a single sample in a study of blood T cell repertoires in COVID-19. Method: immunoSEQ multiplex PCR; TCRdb's copy keeps in-frame clones and lacks some. This table has some 290,000 clones, roughly 90% appearing once. The sample was peripheral blood. Receptor source: a woman aged 25 to 39 with COVID-19, enrolled during active disease.

This chain uses TRBV6-5 with TRBJ2-5; 7 bases agree with TRBD2. V shed 5 bases, J shed 3 bases, and the junction held 9 bases outside the gene matches. This CDR3 comprises 15 residues. CDR1 and CDR2 from the germline V gene are MNHEY and SVGAGI. The CDR3 DNA sequence: TGTGCCAGCAGTCACCTAGAGCGGGGCGAAGAGACCCAGTACTTC. Amino acids: CASSHLERGEETQYF.

With regard to this clone: The same CDR3 can be traced to other DNA sequences in this sample. V usage is TRBV2 and J usage is TRBJ1-4, with a possible D match to TRBD1 (5 bases). V dropped 2 bases and J dropped 8 bases, with 6 bases sitting between them. Germline CDR1 SNHLY, CDR2 FYNNEI. CDR3 length: 12 amino acids. The CDR3 reads CASSEQGEKLFF. The CDR3 region has the DNA TGTGCCAGCAGTGAACAGGGCGAAAAACTGTTTTTT.

The rearrangement links TRBV19 to TRBJ2-7, with D possibly TRBD1 on 6 matching bases. The CDR3 totals 11 residues. Germline CDR1 LNHDA, CDR2 SQIVND (reference sequence). Trimming took 8 bases from V and 2 from J, leaving 7 bases between them. The CDR3 DNA is TGTGCCAGTGGACAGACCTACGAGCAGTACTTC. Translating gives CASGQTYEQYF.

The table lists this clone with a few counts. The chain carries TRBV5-1 and TRBJ2-1, with TRBD2 identical over 8 bases. With V trimmed by 4 bases and J by 7 bases, 10 bases remained unmatched. Germline-derived CDR1 and CDR2 are SGHRS and YFSETQ. The CDR3 loop spans 15 amino acids. CDR3 DNA sequence: TGCGCCAGCAGCGTGGGCAGCGGGGGTGGGAATGAGCAGTTCTTC. Its translation is CASSVGSGGGNEQFF.

Note on this clone: Germline is not matched at one junction end, which may reflect a read error. The rearrangement uses TRBV4-1 and TRBJ1-2; 7 bases align to TRBD1. Germline CDR1 reads MGHRA; CDR2 reads YSYEKL. This CDR3 contains 14 residues. CDR3 sequence reads: CASSQGDRSYGYTF. DNA of the CDR3: TGCGCCAGCAGCCAAGGGGACAGAAGCTATGGCTATACCTTC.

Concerning this clone itself: The sample contains more than one DNA sequence encoding this CDR3. V gene TRBV5-1 combines with J gene TRBJ2-7; TRBD1 might be the D (5 bases). The germline V and J ends were trimmed by 0 bases and 5 bases, with 12 bases remaining between them. The CDR3 has 14 amino acids. The germline V gene has CDR1 SGHRS and CDR2 YFSETQ. The CDR3 DNA reads as TGCGCCAGCAGCTTGGGTCAGGGAAGCAACGAGCAGTACTTC. Translated, it gives CASSLGQGSNEQYF.

This chain connects TRBV6-5 to TRBJ2-1; TRBD1 might be the D (6 bases). There are 14 residues in the CDR3. Germline V gene sequence: CDR1 MNHEY, CDR2 SVGAGI. The V gene lost 0 bases and the J gene lost 6 bases, with 9 bases spanning the gap. The CDR3 reads CASSYSAGVNEQFF. The CDR3 region has the DNA TGTGCCAGCAGTTACTCTGCAGGGGTCAATGAGCAGTTCTTC.

The chain links TRBV2 to TRBJ2-7; the D gene is possibly TRBD1 (6 bases). Germline assignment: CDR1 SNHLY and CDR2 FYNNEI. V was shortened by 8 bases and J by 7 bases, with 18 bases between the two germline ends. The CDR3 is 13 amino acids. CDR3 in DNA: TGTGCCAGCGGAAAGACAGGCTCGGGAGAGCAGTACTTC. This sequence encodes CASGKTGSGEQYF.

This clone was recorded only once. The chain uses TRBV7-9 and TRBJ2-3, with 7 bases aligning to TRBD2. This CDR3 has 15 amino acids. CDR1 and CDR2 from the germline V gene are SEHNR and FQNEAQ (reference sequence). V dropped 6 bases and J dropped 2; count of bases not matched to a gene: 8. DNA for the CDR3: TGTGCCAGCAGTTGGGGAGCGGGGATCACAGATACGCAGTATTTT. This encodes CASSWGAGITDTQYF.

The gene calls are TRBV5-4 and TRBJ1-6, with D perhaps matching TRBD1 (6 bases). The V gene's germline CDR1 is SGHNT and CDR2 YYREEE (reference sequence). V was clipped by 0 bases and J by 8 bases, with 12 bases between them. CDR3 length equals 15 residues. In nucleotides, the CDR3 is TGTGCCAGCAGCTTGGGGGGACAACCGGATTCACCCCTCCACTTT. It yields the protein CASSLGGQPDSPLHF.

V usage is TRBV9 and J usage is TRBJ1-1; 7 bases align to TRBD1. The germline gives CDR1 SGDLS, CDR2 YYNGEE. Trimming at V came to 5 bases and at J to 0 bases, leaving 10 bases not matched to a gene. This CDR3 comprises 16 residues. The DNA of the CDR3 is TGTGCCAGCAGGTATCCAGGGACAGTTATGAACACTGAAGCTTTCTTT. The encoded protein is CASRYPGTVMNTEAFF.

This clone was recorded once. This chain connects TRBV5-6 to TRBJ1-1, with D possibly being TRBD1 (5 bases). This CDR3 has 15 amino acids. The germline V gene encodes CDR1 SGHDT and CDR2 YYEEEE. V lost 3 bases, J lost 5 bases, and 17 bases lay in between. DNA for the CDR3: TGTGCCAGCAGCTGGATGGGGCATGGTGAGACTGAAGCTTTCTTT. Its translation: CASSWMGHGETEAFF.

The chain links TRBV5-8 to TRBJ1-6; 9 nucleotides align to TRBD1. The germline V gene has CDR1 SGHTS and CDR2 YDEGEE. The length of the CDR3 is 16 residues. V lost 4 bases to trimming and J lost 7 bases; unmatched junction nucleotides: 9. Here the CDR3 DNA reads TGTGCCAGCAGCAATACGGGACAGGGTAGGAATTCACCCCTCCACTTT. It encodes CASSNTGQGRNSPLHF.

This chain joins TRBV2 and TRBJ1-5; no clear D. The V gene lost 4 bases and the J gene lost 7 bases, with 8 bases spanning the gap. This CDR3 has 12 residues. CDR1 is SNHLY, CDR2 FYNNEI, per germline. CDR3 DNA sequence: TGTGCCAGCAGTGGGGAGAGCCAGCCCCAGCATTTT. Translated: CASSGESQPQHF.

The chain employs TRBV9 and TRBJ1-1; 7 bases are shared with TRBD1. J was trimmed by 5 bases and V by 4 bases; bases with no gene match: 5. This CDR3 contains 13 residues. Germline CDR1 SGDLS, CDR2 YYNGEE. CDR3 residues: CASSPDRVTEAFF. The CDR3 DNA is TGTGCCAGCAGCCCAGACAGGGTTACTGAAGCTTTCTTT.

CDR3 nucleotides: TGTGCCAGCAGCAGACCGGGACAGGGTAACGGCCAGCCCCAGCATTTT. Its translation is CASSRPGQGNGQPQHF. J is TRBJ1-5 and V is TRBV5-8, with 9 bases identical to TRBD1. CDR1 SGHTS and CDR2 YDEGEE come from the germline V gene. Trimming at V came to 4 bases and at J to 7 bases, leaving 12 bases not matched to a gene. The CDR3 contains 16 residues.

The gene calls are TRBV2 and TRBJ2-7, with TRBD1 as a possible D gene (5 bases). V was pared by 6 bases and J by 4 bases, with 7 bases between. This CDR3 is 11 amino acids long. Germline V gene lookup returns CDR1 SNHLY and CDR2 FYNNEI. Written as DNA, the CDR3 is TGTGCCAGCAGGGGGCTTTACGAGCAGTACTTC. The encoded protein is CASRGLYEQYF. The whole variable domain, filled in from reference TRBV2 and TRBJ2-7, reads EPEVTQTPSHQVTQMGQEVILRCVPISNHLYFYWYRQILGQKVEFLVSFYNNEISEKSEIFDDQFSVERPDGSNFTLKIRSTKLEDSAMYFCASRGLYEQYFGPGTRLTVT.

The CDR3 nucleotides are TGTGCCAGCAGCGACAGGGCATGGAGCACAGATACGCAGTATTTT. Translated: CASSDRAWSTDTQYF. The V and J genes are TRBV6-5 and TRBJ2-3; TRBD1 matches 7 bases. This CDR3 contains 15 residues. J gave up 0 bases and V 6 bases, and 6 bases lay outside the gene matches. Germline-derived CDR1 and CDR2 are MNHEY and SVGAGI.

V gene TRBV4-1 combines with J gene TRBJ1-2; D gene uncertain. The germline CDR1 and CDR2 sequences are MGHRA and YSYEKL. The CDR3 is 14 amino acids. Trimming left V 0 bases short and J 9 bases short, with 14 bases between. The CDR3 DNA reads as TGCGCCAGCAGCCAAGATCGGGGAGTTAGCAGCTACACCTTC. Its translation: CASSQDRGVSSYTF.

This chain connects TRBV6-1 to TRBJ1-2; 12 bases are shared with TRBD1. The germline CDR1 and CDR2 sequences are MNHNS and SASEGT. The J segment lost 5 bases and the V segment lost 3 bases, leaving 7 bases of the junction unmatched. The CDR3 sequence is 16 residues long. The CDR3 bases are TGTGCCAGCAGTGACGTCCCGGGACAGGGGGCTTATGGCTACACCTTC. Protein sequence: CASSDVPGQGAYGYTF.

This clone was seen a handful of times. The chain joins TRBV10-1 to TRBJ1-2; no reliable D call. CDR1 WNHNN and CDR2 SYGVQD come from the germline V gene (reference sequence). V was clipped by 2 bases and J by 5 bases, with 9 bases between them. The length of the CDR3 is 13 residues. In DNA, the CDR3 is TGCGCCAGCAGTGAGAGAAGGGAGTATGGCTACACCTTC. Translating gives CASSERREYGYTF.

This sequence joins TRBV5-6 and TRBJ1-2, with 7 bases identical to TRBD1. Germline V gene lookup returns CDR1 SGHDT and CDR2 YYEEEE. Germline trimming cut 2 bases from V and 4 bases from J; bases unmatched to any gene: 5. The CDR3 totals 14 residues. The CDR3 protein is CASSFWGQIYGYTF. In DNA form, the CDR3 reads TGTGCCAGCAGCTTCTGGGGACAGATCTATGGCTACACCTTC.